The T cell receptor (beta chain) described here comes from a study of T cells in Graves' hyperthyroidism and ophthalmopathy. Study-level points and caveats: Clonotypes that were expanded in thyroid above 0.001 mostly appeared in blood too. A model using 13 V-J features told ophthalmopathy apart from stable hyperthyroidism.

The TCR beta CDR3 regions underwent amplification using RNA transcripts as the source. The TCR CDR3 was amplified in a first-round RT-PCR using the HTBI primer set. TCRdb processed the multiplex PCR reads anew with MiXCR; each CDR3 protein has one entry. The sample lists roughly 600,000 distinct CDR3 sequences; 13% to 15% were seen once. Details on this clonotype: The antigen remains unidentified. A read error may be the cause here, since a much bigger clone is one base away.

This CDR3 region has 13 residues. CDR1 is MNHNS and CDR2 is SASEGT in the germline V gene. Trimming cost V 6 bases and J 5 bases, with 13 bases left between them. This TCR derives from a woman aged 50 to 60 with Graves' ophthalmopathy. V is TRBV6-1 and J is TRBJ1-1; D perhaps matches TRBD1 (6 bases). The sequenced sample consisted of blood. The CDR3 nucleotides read TGTGCCAGCAGAACCCAGAGGGGGACTGAAGCTTTCTTT. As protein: CASRTQRGTEAFF.